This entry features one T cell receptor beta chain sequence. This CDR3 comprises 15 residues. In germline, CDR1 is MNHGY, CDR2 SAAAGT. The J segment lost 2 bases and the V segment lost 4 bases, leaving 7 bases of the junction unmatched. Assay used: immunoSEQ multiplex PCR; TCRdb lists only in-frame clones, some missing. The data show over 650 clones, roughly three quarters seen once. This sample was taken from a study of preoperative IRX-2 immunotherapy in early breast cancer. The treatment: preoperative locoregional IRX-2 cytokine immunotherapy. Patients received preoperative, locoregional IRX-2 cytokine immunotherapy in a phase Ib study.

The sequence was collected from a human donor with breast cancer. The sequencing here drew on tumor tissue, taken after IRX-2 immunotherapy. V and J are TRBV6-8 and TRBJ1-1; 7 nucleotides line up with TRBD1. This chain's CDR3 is CASSLDRTLNTEAFF. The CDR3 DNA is TGTGCCAGCAGTTTGGACAGGACACTTAACACTGAAGCTTTCTTT.